These 20 T cell receptor beta chains came from one sample sequenced in a study of blood T cell repertoires in COVID-19. Sequencing was performed with immunoSEQ multiplex PCR; in TCRdb, only in-frame clones are kept and a portion is missing. The sample gives 140,000 to 150,000 clones, around 81% of which show up once; approximately 2.7% is in the top ten. Sequenced material: peripheral blood. These receptors all stem from a woman aged 40 to 50 with active or convalescent COVID-19.

The chain carries TRBV18 and TRBJ2-5; D unresolved. Deletions cut 2 bases from V and 4 bases from J, with 5 bases between. The length of the CDR3 is 12 residues. Germline CDR1 KGHSH, CDR2 LQKENI. CDR3 sequence reads: CASSPTVETQYF. CDR3 DNA: TGTGCCAGCTCACCAACTGTAGAGACCCAGTACTTC.

The chain joins TRBV28 to TRBJ1-2; 8 bases are shared with TRBD1. V gave up 2 bases and J gave up 8 bases; unmatched junction bases: 1. Germline loops: CDR1 MDHEN, CDR2 SYDVKM. This CDR3 region has 12 residues. The CDR3 protein is CASSLAGGGYTF. The CDR3 nucleotides are TGTGCCAGCAGTTTAGCAGGGGGCGGCTACACCTTC.

This chain connects TRBV6-5 to TRBJ1-1; 8 nucleotides agree with TRBD1. The CDR3 extends over 12 amino acids. Trimming removed 2 bases from V and 8 bases from J; junction bases left unmatched: 1. Germline V gene data show CDR1 as MNHEY and CDR2 as SVGAGI. The CDR3 DNA reads TGTGCCAGCAGTTACGGACAGGGCGAAGCTTTCTTT. Translated, it gives CASSYGQGEAFF.

The V call is TRBV28, the J call TRBJ1-5, with 7 nucleotides matching TRBD1. V was clipped by 4 bases and J by 0 bases; unmatched bases: 9. This CDR3 spans 17 amino acids. Germline assignment: CDR1 MDHEN and CDR2 SYDVKM. The CDR3 here is CASSWAGGSYSNQPQHF. The CDR3 nucleotides are TGTGCCAGCAGTTGGGCAGGGGGGAGTTATAGCAATCAGCCCCAGCATTTT. Drawing the rest from reference TRBV28 and TRBJ1-5, the complete variable domain is DVKVTQSSRYLVKRTGEKVFLECVQDMDHENMFWYRQDPGLGLRLIYFSYDVKMKEKGDIPEGYSVSREKKERFSLILESASTNQTSMYLCASSWAGGSYSNQPQHFGDGTRLSIL.

The gene calls are TRBV3-1 (or the pseudogene TRBV3-2) and TRBJ1-2; TRBD1 matches at 9 bases. J lost 2 bases, V lost 4 bases, and 8 bases had no gene match. Germline assignment: CDR1 LGHDT and CDR2 YNNKEL (reference sequence). This CDR3 contains 16 residues. This CDR3 reads CASSPGQGSRNYGYTF. The DNA of the CDR3 is TGTGCCAGCAGCCCGGGACAGGGAAGTAGAAACTATGGCTACACCTTC.

The genes are TRBV9 and TRBJ2-2; 7 nucleotides agree with TRBD2. Trimming took 6 bases from V and 0 from J; bases not matched to a gene: 2. CDR1 is SGDLS, CDR2 YYNGEE, per germline. The CDR3 spans 14 residues. This CDR3 reads CASMSGTNTGELFF. In DNA, the CDR3 is TGTGCCAGCATGAGCGGGACGAACACCGGGGAGCTGTTTTTT.

The V gene is TRBV2, the J gene TRBJ1-2, with D perhaps matching TRBD1 (6 bases). The CDR3 extends over 11 amino acids. From germline, CDR1 is SNHLY and CDR2 FYNNEI. The V and J ends lost 8 bases and 2 bases respectively, with 6 bases between them. DNA of the CDR3: TGTGCCAGCGGGACAAACTATGGCTACACCTTC. Its protein is CASGTNYGYTF.

The chain employs TRBV30 and TRBJ1-6; D might be TRBD1 (5 bases). This CDR3 contains 14 residues. Germline CDR1 is GTSNPN and CDR2 is SVGIG (reference sequence). V lost 2 bases, J lost 7 bases, and 12 bases lay in between. Here the CDR3 DNA reads TGTGCCTGGAGTCTATTTGGGGGGAATTCACCCCTCCACTTT. Protein: CAWSLFGGNSPLHF.

This clone was seen a few times. The same CDR3 also results from other DNA sequences found in this sample. The CDR3 reads CASSESSGNTEAFF. CDR3 DNA sequence: TGCGCCAGCAGTGAGTCATCGGGAAACACTGAAGCTTTCTTT. The V and J genes are TRBV10-2 and TRBJ1-1; D is unclear. Germline CDR1 is WSHSY and CDR2 is SAAADI. The CDR3 totals 14 residues. Trimming cost V 0 bases and J 2 bases, with 7 bases left between them.

The rearrangement uses TRBV27 and TRBJ1-1; weak D call: TRBD1 (5 bases). Germline CDR1 is MNHEY and CDR2 is SMNVEV (reference sequence). The CDR3 runs 15 residues. Trimming removed 5 bases at V and 5 bases at J, with 18 bases between. The CDR3 sequence is CASSPLWGGGTEAFF. In DNA form, the CDR3 reads TGTGCCAGCAGTCCCCTGTGGGGGGGAGGGACTGAAGCTTTCTTT.

The rearrangement uses TRBV5-1 and TRBJ1-5, with D unclear. This CDR3 is 16 amino acids long. Germline lookup yields CDR1 SGHRS and CDR2 YFSETQ. V lost 2 bases to trimming and J lost 2 bases, with 14 bases between them. This chain's CDR3 is CASSLAGLEGNQPQHF. The CDR3 DNA reads TGCGCCAGCAGCTTAGCAGGACTCGAGGGCAATCAGCCCCAGCATTTT.

The chain uses TRBV27 and TRBJ2-1; TRBD2 is a possible D gene (6 bases). The CDR3 consists of 16 residues. From germline, CDR1 is MNHEY and CDR2 SMNVEV (reference sequence). Trimming removed 8 bases at V and 0 bases at J, with 17 bases between. The CDR3 protein is CASSLRTIFSYNEQFF. The CDR3 coding sequence is TGTGCCAGCTCCCTCAGGACTATCTTCTCCTACAATGAGCAGTTCTTC.

The V gene is TRBV5-1, the J gene TRBJ2-5; TRBD2 matches 7 bases. CDR1 and CDR2 from the germline V gene are SGHRS and YFSETQ. The V segment lost 3 bases and the J segment 4 bases; nucleotides outside the gene matches: 6. The CDR3 consists of 14 residues. The CDR3 protein is CASSSLAEGETQYF. The CDR3 DNA reads TGCGCCAGCAGCTCTCTAGCGGAGGGAGAGACCCAGTACTTC.

This clone has a handful of counts. The chain joins TRBV30 to TRBJ1-1; D gene ambiguous. The CDR3 has 13 residues. V was clipped by 2 bases and J by 6 bases, with 13 bases between them. Per the germline V gene, CDR1 is GTSNPN and CDR2 is SVGIG (reference sequence). The CDR3 loop reads CAWSRGGRAEAFF. In DNA form, the CDR3 reads TGTGCCTGGAGTCGGGGAGGGAGGGCTGAAGCTTTCTTT.

The chain employs TRBV19 and TRBJ2-3, with 8 bases fitting TRBD2. Germline trimming cut 7 bases from V and 4 bases from J; bases unmatched to any gene: 10. Germline V gene sequence: CDR1 LNHDA, CDR2 SQIVND (reference sequence). This CDR3 is built from 15 residues. CDR3 loop: CASNPGGAGADTQYF. CDR3 nucleotides: TGTGCCAGTAACCCCGGGGGGGCTGGGGCAGATACGCAGTATTTT.

The chain couples TRBV7-2 to TRBJ1-5; D may be TRBD1 (6 bases). Germline values: CDR1 SGHTA, CDR2 FQGNSA. The CDR3 is made up of 12 amino acids. Trimming pared 5 bases from V and 9 bases from J, leaving 11 bases between. CDR3 loop: CASSPSRGPQHF. For the CDR3, the DNA is TGTGCCAGCAGCCCTTCCAGGGGGCCCCAGCATTTT.

J is TRBJ2-1 and V is TRBV9; weak D call: TRBD1 (5 bases). The germline V gene has CDR1 SGDLS and CDR2 YYNGEE. The CDR3 runs 15 residues. The V end was cut by 5 bases, the J end by 1 base, with 13 bases between. As DNA, the CDR3 is TGTGCCAGCAGTCCCTGGGGCAGTTCCTACAATGAGCAGTTCTTC. Translating it yields CASSPWGSSYNEQFF. Full variable domain (missing parts from reference TRBV9 and TRBJ2-1): DSGVTQTPKHLITATGQRVTLRCSPRSGDLSVYWYQQSLDQGLQFLIQYYNGEERAKGNILERFSAQQFPDLHSELNLSSLELGDSALYFCASSPWGSSYNEQFFGPGTRLTVL.

Written as DNA, the CDR3 is TGTGCCAGCAGCTTAGGGCGGAGGACAGGCACCGGGGAGCTGTTTTTT. It specifies CASSLGRRTGTGELFF. V is TRBV11-3 and J is TRBJ2-2, with TRBD1 matching over 7 bases. The junction had 6 bases not matched to a gene; V was cut back by 1 base and J by 4 bases. This CDR3 is 16 amino acids long. CDR1 and CDR2 from the germline V gene are SGHNT and YENEEA.

The chain combines TRBV19 with TRBJ2-3, with TRBD1 matching 10 bases. V was pared by 5 bases and J by 2 bases, with 13 bases of the junction left unmatched. The CDR3 runs 18 residues. In germline, CDR1 is LNHDA, CDR2 SQIVND (reference sequence). DNA for the CDR3: TGTGCCAGTAGTCCGGACAGGGGGGCCTTCTCGGACACAGATACGCAGTATTTT. Translated: CASSPDRGAFSDTDTQYF.

The CDR3 region is CASSIQLADPYNEQFF. CDR3 nucleotides: TGTGCCAGTAGTATCCAGTTAGCGGACCCCTACAATGAGCAGTTCTTC. V is TRBV19 and J is TRBJ2-1; possibly TRBD2 for D (6 bases). The V gene's germline CDR1 is LNHDA and CDR2 SQIVND (reference sequence). The CDR3 runs 16 residues. Trimming removed 3 bases from V and 2 bases from J, with 14 bases in between.